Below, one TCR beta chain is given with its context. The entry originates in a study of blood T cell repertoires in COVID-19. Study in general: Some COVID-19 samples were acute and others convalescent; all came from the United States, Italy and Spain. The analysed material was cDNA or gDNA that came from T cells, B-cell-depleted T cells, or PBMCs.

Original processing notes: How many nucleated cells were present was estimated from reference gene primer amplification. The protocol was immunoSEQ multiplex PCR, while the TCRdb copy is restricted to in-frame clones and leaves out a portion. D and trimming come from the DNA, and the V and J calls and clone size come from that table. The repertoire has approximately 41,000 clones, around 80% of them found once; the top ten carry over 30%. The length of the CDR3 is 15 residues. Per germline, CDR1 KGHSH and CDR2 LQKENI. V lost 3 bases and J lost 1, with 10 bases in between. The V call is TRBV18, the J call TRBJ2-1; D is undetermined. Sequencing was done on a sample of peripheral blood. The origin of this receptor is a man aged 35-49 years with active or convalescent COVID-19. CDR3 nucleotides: TGTGCCAGCTCACCCGGCAGGCAGTCCTACAATGAGCAGTTCTTC. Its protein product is CASSPGRQSYNEQFF.